The entry that follows covers one T cell receptor (beta chain) sequence. This CDR3 spans 13 amino acids. The V gene's germline CDR1 is SEHNR and CDR2 FQNEAQ (reference sequence). With 10 bases clipped from V and 4 bases from J, the junction kept 6 bases outside the gene matches. This record belongs to a study of blood T cell repertoires in COVID-19. The wider study: Samples representing acute and convalescent COVID-19 were sourced from the United States, Italy and Spain. PBMCs, B-cell-depleted T cells, or T cells provided the cDNA or gDNA that made up the material.

Authors' data handling: Amplified reference gene primers provided the basis for estimating nucleated cell counts. Repertoires were generated with immunoSEQ multiplex PCR, while TCRdb's copy carries only in-frame clones and drops some. The DNA gave D and trimming, while V, J and clone size come from that table. The top ten hold around 4.7% of the sample, which has 100,000 or so clones, roughly 95% seen once. This sequence joins TRBV7-9 and TRBJ2-1; TRBD2 aligns across 8 bases. The sequenced material came from peripheral blood. This receptor was taken from a human donor with active COVID-19. The donor label of this sample is uncertain. The CDR3 protein is CATRAGGYNEQFF. CDR3 nucleotide sequence: TGTGCCACTCGGGCGGGGGGTTACAATGAGCAGTTCTTC.